The 14 T cell receptor beta chains given below trace back to one sample, sequenced in a study of T cell repertoires in cytomegalovirus infection. TCRdb re-called the reads with MiXCR, one entry per CDR3 protein. The sample has just under 550,000 distinct CDR3 sequences, around a quarter seen once. The source material was PBMCs. Every receptor here comes from a human donor in good health (CMV status not recorded). Some clones in this sample may be carry-over from other donors' samples.

The rearrangement links TRBV11-2 to TRBJ1-2; D is undetermined. The length of the CDR3 is 17 residues. Trimming removed 5 bases at V and 3 bases at J, with 22 bases between. Looked up from germline, CDR1 is SGHAT and CDR2 is FQNNGV. CDR3 nucleotide sequence: TGTGCCAGCAGCCCCCAAGGGAAGATGGGCCAAGACTATGGCTACACCTTC. This translates into CASSPQGKMGQDYGYTF.

J is TRBJ1-1 and V is TRBV30, with D tentatively TRBD1 (5 bases). Trimming pared 2 bases from V and 0 bases from J, leaving 13 bases between. There are 15 residues in the CDR3. The germline V gene encodes CDR1 GTSNPN and CDR2 SVGIG (reference sequence). The CDR3 spells CAWSQWGNLNTEAFF. DNA for the CDR3: TGTGCCTGGAGTCAATGGGGCAACCTGAACACTGAAGCTTTCTTT.

The chain is built from TRBV12-3 or TRBV12-4 and TRBJ2-5; tentative D call: TRBD2 (5 bases). V lost 2 bases to trimming and J lost 0 bases, with 13 bases between them. There are 16 residues in the CDR3. This CDR3 is CASSLRSGYDQETQYF. The CDR3 nucleotides are TGTGCCAGCAGTTTAAGGAGCGGCTATGACCAAGAGACCCAGTACTTC.

This clonotype was picked up a small number of times. The genes are TRBV20-1 and TRBJ2-5, with D possibly being TRBD1 (5 bases). CDR1 is DFQATT, CDR2 SNEGSKA, per germline (reference sequence). The CDR3 totals 13 residues. Trimming pared 2 bases from V and 4 bases from J, leaving 11 bases between. The DNA for the CDR3 is TGCAGTGCTAGATACAGGATGCGAGAGACCCAGTACTTC. Its protein product is CSARYRMRETQYF.

This clonotype was recorded a few times. The chain links TRBV14 to TRBJ2-1; D is unresolved. This CDR3 has 15 residues. V was pared by 3 bases and J by 0 bases, with 9 bases between. Germline V gives CDR1 SGHDN, CDR2 FVKESK. The CDR3 loop reads CASSQDPGSYNEQFF. In DNA form, the CDR3 reads TGTGCCAGCAGCCAGGACCCAGGCTCCTACAATGAGCAGTTCTTC.

This clonotype turned up a few times. The rearrangement uses TRBV6-5 and TRBJ1-5; D unclear. The length of the CDR3 is 13 residues. Trimming left V 0 bases short and J 9 bases short, with 9 bases between. Germline V gene sequence: CDR1 MNHEY, CDR2 SVGAGI. CDR3 coding DNA: TGTGCCAGCAGTTACTCGAATGGGCGGCCCCAGCATTTT. It specifies CASSYSNGRPQHF.

This clonotype was counted between two and nine times. The genes are TRBV19 and TRBJ1-5, with D possibly TRBD1 on 5 matching bases. This CDR3 region has 15 residues. Per germline, CDR1 LNHDA and CDR2 SQIVND (reference sequence). V gave up 5 bases and J gave up 0 bases, with 11 bases separating them. The DNA for the CDR3 is TGTGCCAGTAGTGTCGACAGATCTAGCAATCAGCCCCAGCATTTT. Protein: CASSVDRSSNQPQHF.

In its sample, this clonotype was seen many times. The genes are TRBV7-2 and TRBJ1-2; D might be TRBD1 (6 bases). V gave up 8 bases and J gave up 6 bases, with 19 bases separating them. This CDR3 spans 14 amino acids. Germline CDR1 is SGHTA and CDR2 is FQGNSA. The CDR3 loop is CASGSGTPADGYTF. CDR3 nucleotide sequence: TGTGCCAGCGGTTCCGGGACACCCGCCGATGGCTACACCTTC.

The V call is TRBV19, the J call TRBJ2-1; 8 bases are shared with TRBD1. The CDR3 is made up of 12 amino acids. V shed 7 bases and J 7 bases; nucleotides not matched to a gene: 3. Germline-derived CDR1 and CDR2 are LNHDA and SQIVND (reference sequence). CDR3 protein: CASNTGGNEQFF. The CDR3 DNA follows: TGTGCCAGTAACACAGGGGGGAATGAGCAGTTCTTC.

This clonotype showed up just a few times. The V gene is TRBV7-8, the J gene TRBJ1-1; D not resolved. The CDR3 runs to 17 residues. Germline CDR1 is SGHVS and CDR2 is FQNEAQ. Trimming took 2 bases from V and 4 from J, leaving 20 bases between them. CDR3 residues: CASSLLVLGHSITEAFF. In DNA, the CDR3 is TGTGCCAGCAGCTTATTGGTTTTAGGCCATTCTATCACTGAAGCTTTCTTT.

This clonotype was observed at least ten times. J is TRBJ2-2 and V is TRBV6-5; perhaps TRBD2 as D (6 bases). Germline CDR1 is MNHEY and CDR2 is SVGAGI. V dropped 2 bases and J dropped 3 bases, with 7 bases sitting between them. The CDR3 spans 14 residues. CDR3 DNA: TGTGCCAGCAGTTACACGGGGGACACCGGGGAGCTGTTTTTT. Translation gives CASSYTGDTGELFF.

V and J are TRBV19 and TRBJ1-5; D is ambiguous. The CDR3 extends over 14 amino acids. Germline values: CDR1 LNHDA, CDR2 SQIVND (reference sequence). The germline V and J ends were trimmed by 5 bases and 0 bases, with 8 bases remaining between them. CDR3 in amino acids: CASSVPFSNQPQHF. In DNA form, the CDR3 reads TGTGCCAGTAGTGTACCCTTTAGCAATCAGCCCCAGCATTTT.

The chain has TRBV7-9 and TRBJ2-7; 8 positions agree with TRBD1. This CDR3 has 14 residues. V gave up 6 bases and J gave up 5 bases; unmatched junction bases: 9. The germline V gene encodes CDR1 SEHNR and CDR2 FQNEAQ (reference sequence). DNA of the CDR3: TGTGCCAGCAGTGGACAGGGACTTAGACACGAGCAGTACGTC. Amino acid sequence: CASSGQGLRHEQYV.

Ten or more counts support this clonotype. V usage is TRBV10-3 and J usage is TRBJ1-2; D might be TRBD1 (6 bases). Per the germline V gene, CDR1 is ENHRY and CDR2 is SYGVKD. The CDR3 runs 14 residues. Between the trimmed V and J ends, which lost 0 bases and 4 bases, there was a span of 9 bases. CDR3 bases: TGTGCCATCAGTGAGTCCGGGGGCCGCTATGGCTACACCTTC. Translating gives CAISESGGRYGYTF.